This TCR beta chain is drawn from a study of naive CD8 T cells in extremely preterm neonates. Without labor or membrane rupture, elective cesareans at roughly 35-43 weeks supplied term cord blood. Turning to this clone: The antigen remains unidentified.

Study-wide results and limits: Productive template counts varied among preterm samples, a noted limitation. Preterm neonates shared more CDR3 nucleotide sequences (around 2.5%) than older groups.

This table comes from immunoSEQ multiplex PCR, and its TCRdb copy is limited to in-frame clones, with some not included. The sample has about 4,900 clones; less than 98% are singletons. Sequencing was done on a sample of naive CD8+ T cells from cord blood. This TCR was sampled from a newborn in good health.

CDR3 bases: TGTGCCAGTAGTATAGTTGGACAGGAGACCTACGAGCAGTACTTC. Translated, it gives CASSIVGQETYEQYF. This rearrangement joins TRBV19 to TRBJ2-7, with 7 bases aligning to TRBD1. After removal of 1 base from V and 2 bases from J, the junction contained 5 bases not matched to a gene. CDR1 and CDR2 (germline): LNHDA, SQIVND (reference sequence). CDR3 length: 15 amino acids.